This T cell receptor (beta chain) was found in a study of blood T cells in healthy people across ages. Study-level findings and limits: Unknown donor CMV status possibly confounded expanded clonotype changes. A roughly linear fall in TCR beta diversity per million T cells was seen with increasing age. A greater number of naive CD4+ cells and higher diversity distinguished long-lived donors from aged donors.

Trimming at V came to 1 base and at J to 9 bases, leaving 14 bases not matched to a gene. The CDR3 loop spans 17 amino acids. Germline-derived CDR1 and CDR2 are SGHDN and FVKESK. As regards this clonotype: What it binds is unknown.

The use of a sample-barcoded 5' primer and a J-beta primer mix characterized a second PCR of roughly 6 to 11 cycles. Via MiXCR, TCRdb re-called the 5' RACE reads, giving one row per CDR3 protein. The sample gives 700,000 to 850,000 distinct CDR3 sequences, 53% of which show up once; about 42% is in the top ten. The gene calls are TRBV14 and TRBJ2-1; TRBD1 matches at 8 bases. This TCR was sampled from a man older than 75 in good health. Sequencing used blood. CDR3 sequence reads: CASSQVGRGLWGTEQFF. DNA for the CDR3: TGTGCCAGCAGCCAAGTGGGCAGGGGGCTCTGGGGTACTGAGCAGTTCTTC.